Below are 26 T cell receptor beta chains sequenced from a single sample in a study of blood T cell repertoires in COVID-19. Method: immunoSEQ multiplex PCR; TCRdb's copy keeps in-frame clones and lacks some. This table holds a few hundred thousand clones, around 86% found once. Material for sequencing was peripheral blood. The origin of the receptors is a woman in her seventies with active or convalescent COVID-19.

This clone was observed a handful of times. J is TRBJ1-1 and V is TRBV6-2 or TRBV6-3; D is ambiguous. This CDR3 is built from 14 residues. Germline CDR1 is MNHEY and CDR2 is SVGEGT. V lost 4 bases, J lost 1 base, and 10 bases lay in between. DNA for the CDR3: TGTGCCAGCAGTTTAAGGAGGAAGAACACTGAAGCTTTCTTT. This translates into CASSLRRKNTEAFF.

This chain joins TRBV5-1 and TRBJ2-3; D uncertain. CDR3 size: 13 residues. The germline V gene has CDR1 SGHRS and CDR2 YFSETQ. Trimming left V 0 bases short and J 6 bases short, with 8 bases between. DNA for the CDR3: TGCGCCAGCAGCTTGGCACTTTGGGATACGCAGTATTTT. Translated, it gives CASSLALWDTQYF.

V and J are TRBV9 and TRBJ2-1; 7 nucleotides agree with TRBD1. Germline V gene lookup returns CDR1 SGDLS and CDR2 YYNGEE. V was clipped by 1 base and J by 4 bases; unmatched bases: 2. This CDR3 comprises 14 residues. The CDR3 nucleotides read TGTGCCAGCAGCGTACGACAGGGATACAATGAGCAGTTCTTC. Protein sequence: CASSVRQGYNEQFF.

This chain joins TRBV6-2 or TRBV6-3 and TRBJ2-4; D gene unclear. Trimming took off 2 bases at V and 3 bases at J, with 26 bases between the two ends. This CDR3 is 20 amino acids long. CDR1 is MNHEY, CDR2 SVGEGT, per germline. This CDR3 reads CASSYRLPGTEIRGKNIQYF. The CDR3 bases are TGTGCCAGCAGTTACCGTCTCCCCGGCACCGAGATCCGAGGCAAAAACATTCAGTACTTC.

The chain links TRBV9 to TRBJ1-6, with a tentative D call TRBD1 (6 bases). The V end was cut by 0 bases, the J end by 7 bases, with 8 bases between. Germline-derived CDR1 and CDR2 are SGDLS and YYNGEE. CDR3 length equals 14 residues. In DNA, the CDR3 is TGTGCCAGCAGCGTAGCGGGACAAAATTCACCCCTCCACTTT. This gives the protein CASSVAGQNSPLHF.

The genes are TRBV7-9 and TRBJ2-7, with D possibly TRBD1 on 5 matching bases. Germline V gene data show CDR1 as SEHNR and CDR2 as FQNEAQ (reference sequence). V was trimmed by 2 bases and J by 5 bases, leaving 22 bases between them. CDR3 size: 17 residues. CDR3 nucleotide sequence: TGTGCCAGCAGCTTATTTCGGTTCCAGGGAAATGACCACGAGCAGTACTTC. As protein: CASSLFRFQGNDHEQYF. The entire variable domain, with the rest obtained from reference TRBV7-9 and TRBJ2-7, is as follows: DTGVSQNPRHKITKRGQNVTFRCDPISEHNRLYWYRQTLGQGPEFLTYFQNEAQLEKSRLLSDRFSAERPKGSFSTLEIQRTEQGDSAMYLCASSLFRFQGNDHEQYFGPGTRLTVT.

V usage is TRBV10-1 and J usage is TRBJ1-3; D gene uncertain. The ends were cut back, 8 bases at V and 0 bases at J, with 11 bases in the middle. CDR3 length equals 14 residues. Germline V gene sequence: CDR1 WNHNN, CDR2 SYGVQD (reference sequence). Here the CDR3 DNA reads TGCGCCAGCTCTTTAGCAGTCTCTGGAAACACCATATATTTT. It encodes CASSLAVSGNTIYF.

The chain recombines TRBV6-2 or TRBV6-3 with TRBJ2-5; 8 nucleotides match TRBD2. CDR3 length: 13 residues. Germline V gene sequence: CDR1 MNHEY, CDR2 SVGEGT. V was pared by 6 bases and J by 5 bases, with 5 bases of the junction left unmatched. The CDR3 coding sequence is TGTGCCAGCAGGCCTAGCGGGCGGGAGACCCAGTACTTC. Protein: CASRPSGRETQYF.

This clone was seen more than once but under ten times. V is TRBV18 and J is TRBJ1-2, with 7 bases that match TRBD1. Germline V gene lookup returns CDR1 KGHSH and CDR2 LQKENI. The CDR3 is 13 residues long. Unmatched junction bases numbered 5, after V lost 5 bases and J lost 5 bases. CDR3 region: CASSGTDFYGYTF. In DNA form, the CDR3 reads TGTGCCAGCTCAGGGACAGATTTTTATGGCTACACCTTC.

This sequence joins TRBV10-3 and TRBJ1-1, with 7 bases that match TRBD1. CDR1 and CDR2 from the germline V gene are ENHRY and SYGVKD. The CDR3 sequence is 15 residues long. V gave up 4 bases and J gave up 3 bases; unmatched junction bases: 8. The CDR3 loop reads CAISVSTGADTEAFF. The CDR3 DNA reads TGTGCCATCAGTGTTTCCACAGGGGCGGACACTGAAGCTTTCTTT.

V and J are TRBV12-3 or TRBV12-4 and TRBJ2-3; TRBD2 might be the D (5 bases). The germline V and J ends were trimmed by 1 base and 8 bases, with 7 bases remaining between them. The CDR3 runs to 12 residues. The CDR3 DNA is TGTGCCAGCAGTTTAGTCGAGGGTACGCAGTATTTT. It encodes CASSLVEGTQYF.

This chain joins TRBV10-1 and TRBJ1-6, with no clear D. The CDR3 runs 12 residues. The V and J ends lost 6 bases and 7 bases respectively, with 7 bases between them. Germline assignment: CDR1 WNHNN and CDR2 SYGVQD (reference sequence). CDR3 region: CASSGSNSPLHF. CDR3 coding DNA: TGCGCCAGCAGCGGGAGCAATTCACCCCTCCACTTT.

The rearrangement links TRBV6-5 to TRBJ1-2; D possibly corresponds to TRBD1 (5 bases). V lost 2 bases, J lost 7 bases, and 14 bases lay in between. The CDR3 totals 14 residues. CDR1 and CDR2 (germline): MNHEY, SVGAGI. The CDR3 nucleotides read TGTGCCAGCAGTTACCGAGTCCAGGGTGGTGGCTACACCTTC. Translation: CASSYRVQGGGYTF.

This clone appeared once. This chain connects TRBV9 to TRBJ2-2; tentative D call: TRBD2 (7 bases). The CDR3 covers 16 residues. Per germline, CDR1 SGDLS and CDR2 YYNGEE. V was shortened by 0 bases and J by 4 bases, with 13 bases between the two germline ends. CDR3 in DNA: TGTGCCAGCAGCGTAGAGGGGGGGATACTCACCGGGGAGCTGTTTTTT. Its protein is CASSVEGGILTGELFF.

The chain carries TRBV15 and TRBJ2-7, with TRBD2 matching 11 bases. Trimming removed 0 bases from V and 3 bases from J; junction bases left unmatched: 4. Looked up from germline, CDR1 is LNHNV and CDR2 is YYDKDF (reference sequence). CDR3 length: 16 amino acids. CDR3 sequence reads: CATSRDRGTSGYEQYF. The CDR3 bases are TGTGCCACCAGCAGAGATCGTGGGACTAGCGGCTACGAGCAGTACTTC.

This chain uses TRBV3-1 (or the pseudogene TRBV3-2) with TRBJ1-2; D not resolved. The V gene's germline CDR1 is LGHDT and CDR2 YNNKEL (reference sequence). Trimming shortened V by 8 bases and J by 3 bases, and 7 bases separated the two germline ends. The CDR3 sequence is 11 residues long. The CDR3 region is CASGGYYGYTF. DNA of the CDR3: TGTGCCAGCGGAGGGTACTATGGCTACACCTTC.

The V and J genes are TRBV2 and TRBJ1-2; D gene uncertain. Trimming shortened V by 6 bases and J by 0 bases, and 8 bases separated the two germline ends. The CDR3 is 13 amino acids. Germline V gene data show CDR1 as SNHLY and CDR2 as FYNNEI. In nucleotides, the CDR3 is TGTGCCAGCAGCAGAGGGACTAACTATGGCTACACCTTC. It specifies CASSRGTNYGYTF.

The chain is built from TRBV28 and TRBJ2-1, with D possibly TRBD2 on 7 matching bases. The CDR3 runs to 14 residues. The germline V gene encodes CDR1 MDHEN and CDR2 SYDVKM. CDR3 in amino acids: CVTRGGGSYNEQFF. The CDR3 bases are TGTGTTACTAGAGGGGGGGGGAGCTACAATGAGCAGTTCTTC.

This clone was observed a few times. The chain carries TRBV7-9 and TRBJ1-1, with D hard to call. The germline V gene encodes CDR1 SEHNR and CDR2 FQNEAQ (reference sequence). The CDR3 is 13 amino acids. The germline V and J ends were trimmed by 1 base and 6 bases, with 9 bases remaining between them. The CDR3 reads CASSLGNRAEAFF. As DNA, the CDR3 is TGTGCCAGCAGCTTAGGGAACCGGGCTGAAGCTTTCTTT.

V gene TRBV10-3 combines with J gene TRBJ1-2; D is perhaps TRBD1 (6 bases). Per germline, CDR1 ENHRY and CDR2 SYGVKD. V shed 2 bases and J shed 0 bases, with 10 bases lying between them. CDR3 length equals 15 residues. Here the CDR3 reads CAISEDRTPNYGYTF. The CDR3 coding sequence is TGTGCCATCAGTGAGGACAGGACCCCTAACTATGGCTACACCTTC.

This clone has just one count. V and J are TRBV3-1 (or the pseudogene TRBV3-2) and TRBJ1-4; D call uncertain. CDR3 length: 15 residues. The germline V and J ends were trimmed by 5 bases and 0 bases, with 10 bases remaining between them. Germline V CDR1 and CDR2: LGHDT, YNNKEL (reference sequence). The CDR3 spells CASSYTSPTNEKLFF. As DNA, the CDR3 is TGTGCCAGCAGCTACACCAGTCCAACTAATGAAAAACTGTTTTTT.

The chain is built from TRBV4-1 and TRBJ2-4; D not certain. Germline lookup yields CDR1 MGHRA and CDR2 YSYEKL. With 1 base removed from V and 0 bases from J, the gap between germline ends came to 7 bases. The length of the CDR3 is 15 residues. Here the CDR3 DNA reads TGCGCCAGCAGCCAAGTTGCGGTAGCCAAAAACATTCAGTACTTC. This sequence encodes CASSQVAVAKNIQYF.

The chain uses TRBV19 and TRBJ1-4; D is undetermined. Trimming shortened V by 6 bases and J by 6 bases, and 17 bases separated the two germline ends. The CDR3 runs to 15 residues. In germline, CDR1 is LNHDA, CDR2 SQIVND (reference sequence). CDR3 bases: TGTGCCAGTAGCCCTCGTGGGGAGGTGGATGAAAAACTGTTTTTT. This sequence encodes CASSPRGEVDEKLFF.

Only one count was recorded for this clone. CDR3 sequence: CASGPQGGLMNTEAFF. Here the CDR3 DNA reads TGTGCTAGTGGCCCACAGGGGGGTCTCATGAACACTGAAGCTTTCTTT. The chain couples TRBV12-5 to TRBJ1-1, with TRBD1 matching over 8 bases. The ends lost 6 bases at V and 0 bases at J; junction bases unmatched: 9. Looked up from germline, CDR1 is LGHNT and CDR2 is FRNRAP. This CDR3 is 16 amino acids long.

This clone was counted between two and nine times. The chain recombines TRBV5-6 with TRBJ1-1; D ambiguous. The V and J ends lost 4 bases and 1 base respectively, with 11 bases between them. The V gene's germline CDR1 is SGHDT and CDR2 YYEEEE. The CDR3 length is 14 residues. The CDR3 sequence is CASSRRSGNTEAFF. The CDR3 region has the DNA TGTGCCAGCAGCCGTCGCTCCGGGAACACTGAAGCTTTCTTT.

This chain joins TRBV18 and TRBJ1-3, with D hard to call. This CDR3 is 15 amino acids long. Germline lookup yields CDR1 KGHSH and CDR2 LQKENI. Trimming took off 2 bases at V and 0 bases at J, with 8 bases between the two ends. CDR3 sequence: CASSPAANSGNTIYF. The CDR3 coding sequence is TGTGCCAGCTCACCAGCTGCGAACTCTGGAAACACCATATATTTT. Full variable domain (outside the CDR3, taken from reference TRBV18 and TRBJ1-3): NAGVMQNPRHLVRRRGQEARLRCSPMKGHSHVYWYRQLPEEGLKFMVYLQKENIIDESGMPKERFSAEFPKEGPSILRIQQVVRGDSAAYFCASSPAANSGNTIYFGEGSWLTVV.